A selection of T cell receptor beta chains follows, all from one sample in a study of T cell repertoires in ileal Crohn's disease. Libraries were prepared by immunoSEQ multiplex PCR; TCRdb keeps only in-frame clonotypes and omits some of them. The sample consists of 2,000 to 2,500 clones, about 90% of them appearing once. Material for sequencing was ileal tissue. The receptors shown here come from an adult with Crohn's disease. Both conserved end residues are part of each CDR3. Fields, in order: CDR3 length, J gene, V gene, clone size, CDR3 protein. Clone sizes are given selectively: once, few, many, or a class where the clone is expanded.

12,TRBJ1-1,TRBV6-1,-,CASRFRNTEAFF
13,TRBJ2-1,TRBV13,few,CASSLGSGNEQFF
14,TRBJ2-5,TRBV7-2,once,CASSLVGQQETQYF
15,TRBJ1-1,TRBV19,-,CASSIIHDRNTEAFF
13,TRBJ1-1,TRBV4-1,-,CASSRTGNTEAFF
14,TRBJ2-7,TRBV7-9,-,CASSLSAGESEQYF
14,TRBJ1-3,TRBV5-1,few,CASSRGASGNTIYF
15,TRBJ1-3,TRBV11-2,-,CASSRDRDMEDTIYF
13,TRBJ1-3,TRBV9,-,CASSPSSGNTIYF
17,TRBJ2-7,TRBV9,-,CASSVLPTAQTAYEQYF
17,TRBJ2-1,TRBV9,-,CASSVGSGGAPYNEQFF
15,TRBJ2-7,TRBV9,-,CASSLQGIEGYEQYF
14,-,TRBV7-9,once,CASSSGQESYEQYF
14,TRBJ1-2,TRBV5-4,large,CASSLSGLNYGYTF
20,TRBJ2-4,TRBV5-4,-,CASSGSRTSGGLSPKNIQYF
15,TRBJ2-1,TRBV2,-,CASSPQGIHYNEQFF
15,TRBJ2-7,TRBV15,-,CATSRERGGTYEQYF
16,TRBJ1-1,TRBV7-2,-,CASSLEAGRPNTEAFF
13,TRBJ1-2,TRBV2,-,CASRWTGNYGYTF
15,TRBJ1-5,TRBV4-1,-,CASSLGPGNNQPQHF
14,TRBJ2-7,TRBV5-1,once,CASSPRQGASEQYF
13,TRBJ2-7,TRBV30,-,CAWSVSSSYEQYF
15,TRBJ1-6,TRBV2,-,CASSGGEAYNSPLHF
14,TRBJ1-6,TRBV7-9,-,CASTQQGTNSPLHF
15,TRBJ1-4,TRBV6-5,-,CASSYLQGANEKLFF
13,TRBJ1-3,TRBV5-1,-,CASSLGGSDTIYF
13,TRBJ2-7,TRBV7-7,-,CASSLAAGYEQYF
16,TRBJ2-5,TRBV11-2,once,CASSLDSGGGRETQYF
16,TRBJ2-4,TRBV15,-,CATSRGRAVAKNIQYF
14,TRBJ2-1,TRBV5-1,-,CASSLGSGLNEQFF
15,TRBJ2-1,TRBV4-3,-,CASSQDPGSYNEQFF
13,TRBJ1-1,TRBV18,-,CASNRGLNTEAFF
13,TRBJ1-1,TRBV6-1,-,CASTLTGRTEAFF
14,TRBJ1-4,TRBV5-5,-,CASSLAAASDKLFF
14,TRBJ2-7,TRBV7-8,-,CASSWGQGPYEQYF
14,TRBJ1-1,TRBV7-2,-,CASSRAQGVTEAFF
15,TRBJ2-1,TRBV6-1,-,CASSVVGQNYNEQFF
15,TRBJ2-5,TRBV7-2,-,CASSLVATSGETQYF
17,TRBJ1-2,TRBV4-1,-,CASSQDFRTAANYGYTF
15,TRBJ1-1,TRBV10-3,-,CAISEPGQGNTEAFF
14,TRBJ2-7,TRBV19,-,CASAGTGVPYEQYF
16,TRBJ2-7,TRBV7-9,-,CASSLGGTRGGSEQYF
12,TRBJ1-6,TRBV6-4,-,CASRPRDSPLHF
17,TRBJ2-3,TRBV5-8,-,CASRLRGSGYRVDTQYF
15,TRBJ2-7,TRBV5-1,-,CASSPRQGPPHEQYF
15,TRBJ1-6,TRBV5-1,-,CASSDKGGSNSPLHF
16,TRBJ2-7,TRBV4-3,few,CASSQEVLNRGYEQYF
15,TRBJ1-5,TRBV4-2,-,CASSYGTGANQPQHF
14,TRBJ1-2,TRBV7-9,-,CASSPTGLGYGYTF
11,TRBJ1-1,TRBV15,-,CATSSTGEAFF
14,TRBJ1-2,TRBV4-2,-,CASSQDHSRYGYTF
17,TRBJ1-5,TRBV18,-,CASSPSQTGPSNQPQHF
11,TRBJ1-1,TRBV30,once,CAWSVGGRTFF
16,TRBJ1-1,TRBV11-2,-,CASSSRLSDRGPEAFF
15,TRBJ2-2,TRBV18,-,CASSPQGAGTGELFF
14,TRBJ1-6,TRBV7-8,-,CASSLELGGLPLHF
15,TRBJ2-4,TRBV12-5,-,CASGTTGEAKNIQYF
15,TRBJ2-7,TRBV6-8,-,CASWTSGGRGHEQYF
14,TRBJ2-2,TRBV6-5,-,CASTLTGGTGELFF